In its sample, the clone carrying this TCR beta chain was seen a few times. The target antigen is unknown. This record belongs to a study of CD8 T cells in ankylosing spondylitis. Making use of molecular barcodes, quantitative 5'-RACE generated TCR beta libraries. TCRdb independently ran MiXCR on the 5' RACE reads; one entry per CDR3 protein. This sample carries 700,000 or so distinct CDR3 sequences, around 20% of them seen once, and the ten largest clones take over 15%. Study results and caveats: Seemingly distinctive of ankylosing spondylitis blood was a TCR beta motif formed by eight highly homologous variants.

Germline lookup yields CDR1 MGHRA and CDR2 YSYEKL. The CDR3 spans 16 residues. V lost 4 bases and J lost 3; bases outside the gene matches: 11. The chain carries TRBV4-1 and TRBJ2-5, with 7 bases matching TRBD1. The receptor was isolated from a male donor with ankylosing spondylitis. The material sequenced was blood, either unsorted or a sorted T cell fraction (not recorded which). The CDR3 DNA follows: TGCGCCAGCAGCCTTCGACAGGGTGATTTGGAAGAGACCCAGTACTTC. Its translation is CASSLRQGDLEETQYF.